The clone carrying this T cell receptor (beta chain) has only one observation. Its antigen is as yet unknown. The data were produced by immunoSEQ multiplex PCR, yet TCRdb's version contains in-frame clones alone and is incomplete. The table includes about 46,000 clones, about four fifths detected once. V lost 5 bases and J lost 6, with 16 bases in between. Germline CDR1 reads SEHNR; CDR2 reads FQNEAQ (reference sequence). The CDR3 is made up of 14 amino acids. The sample comes from a study of STAT5B mutations in CD4+ large granular lymphocyte leukemia. Study-level points and caveats: Roughly 27% of private leukemic clonotypes occurred rarely in other patients' non-leukemic repertoires.

The sequence derives from a human donor in good health. This chain links TRBV7-9 with TRBJ1-1; weak D call: TRBD1 (6 bases). The material sequenced was CD4+ T cells from blood buffy coats. The CDR3 protein is CASSPTGFRPEAFF. For the CDR3, the DNA is TGTGCCAGCAGCCCCACAGGGTTTAGGCCTGAAGCTTTCTTT.